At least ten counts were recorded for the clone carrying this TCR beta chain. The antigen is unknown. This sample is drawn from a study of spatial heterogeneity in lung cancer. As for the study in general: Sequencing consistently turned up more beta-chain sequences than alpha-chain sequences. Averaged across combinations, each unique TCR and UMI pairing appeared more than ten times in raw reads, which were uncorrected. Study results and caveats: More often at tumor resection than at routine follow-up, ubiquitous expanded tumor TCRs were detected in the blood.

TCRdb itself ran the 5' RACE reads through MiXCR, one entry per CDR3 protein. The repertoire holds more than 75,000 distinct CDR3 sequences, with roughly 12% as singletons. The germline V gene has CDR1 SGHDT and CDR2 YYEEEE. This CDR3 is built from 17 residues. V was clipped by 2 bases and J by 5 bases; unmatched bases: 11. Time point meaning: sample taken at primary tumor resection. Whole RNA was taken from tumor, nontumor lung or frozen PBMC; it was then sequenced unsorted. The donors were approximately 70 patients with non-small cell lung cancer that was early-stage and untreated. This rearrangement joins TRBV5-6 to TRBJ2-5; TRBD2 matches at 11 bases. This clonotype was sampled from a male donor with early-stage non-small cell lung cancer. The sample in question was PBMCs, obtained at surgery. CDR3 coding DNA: TGTGCCAGCAGCTTTTCGACTAGCGGGGTTCGAGGGGAGACCCAGTACTTC. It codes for CASSFSTSGVRGETQYF.